One and the same sample provided the 12 T cell receptor beta chains below, sequenced in a study of T cell changes during pregnancy in multiple sclerosis. This table comes from immunoSEQ multiplex PCR, and its TCRdb copy is limited to in-frame clones, with some not included. This sample has more than 50,000 clones, with roughly 87% found just once. Sample: peripheral blood, taken in the first trimester of pregnancy. These receptors were collected from a female donor with multiple sclerosis, enrolled in a pregnancy study.

The V call is TRBV7-2, the J call TRBJ2-7, with TRBD2 identical over 7 bases. CDR1 and CDR2 from the germline V gene are SGHTA and FQGNSA. V dropped 7 bases and J dropped 5; count of bases not matched to a gene: 14. This CDR3 region has 15 residues. The DNA of the CDR3 is TGTGCCAGCACACCATTGGGGGGGATTGGAAACGAGCAGTACTTC. Translation: CASTPLGGIGNEQYF.

The rearrangement uses TRBV4-1 and TRBJ2-2, with a tentative D call TRBD2 (6 bases). Germline-derived CDR1 and CDR2 are MGHRA and YSYEKL. The CDR3 extends over 15 amino acids. V lost 8 bases and J lost 3, with 16 bases in between. The CDR3 bases are TGCGCCAGCCGGGGGTTGGTGGAGTACACCGGGGAGCTGTTTTTT. Translated, it gives CASRGLVEYTGELFF.

The chain recombines TRBV30 with TRBJ2-7, with D possibly being TRBD2 (6 bases). This CDR3 spans 13 amino acids. Germline V gives CDR1 GTSNPN, CDR2 SVGIG (reference sequence). The CDR3, as DNA: TGTTGCCTGGAGGGGTCGCAGGGAGGCGAGCAGTACTTC. It yields the protein CCLEGSQGGEQYF.

The chain carries TRBV27 and TRBJ1-1, with D possibly being TRBD1 (6 bases). Trimming took off 0 bases at V and 7 bases at J, with 12 bases between the two ends. Germline loops: CDR1 MNHEY, CDR2 SMNVEV (reference sequence). The CDR3 totals 14 residues. The CDR3: CASSLSTGTSEAFF. The DNA for the CDR3 is TGTGCCAGCAGTTTATCGACAGGCACAAGTGAAGCTTTCTTT.

This chain connects TRBV9 to TRBJ1-5, with 9 bases aligning to TRBD1. The CDR3 loop spans 15 amino acids. Germline assignment: CDR1 SGDLS and CDR2 YYNGEE. V trimming: 4 bases; J trimming: 3 bases; junction bases outside the gene matches: 5. CDR3 bases: TGTGCCAGCAGCCTAGGACAGGGGATCAATCAGCCCCAGCATTTT. Its translation is CASSLGQGINQPQHF.

The chain is built from TRBV19 and TRBJ1-1; no clear D. V was clipped by 5 bases and J by 11 bases, with 15 bases between them. Germline CDR1 reads LNHDA; CDR2 reads SQIVND (reference sequence). The CDR3 extends over 12 amino acids. The CDR3 nucleotides read TGTGCCAGTAGTCTTGAGTCGGCCGGGGCTTTCTTT. This encodes CASSLESAGAFF.

The rearrangement joins TRBV7-9 to TRBJ1-2, with unresolved D. The CDR3 consists of 13 residues. V gave up 5 bases and J gave up 3 bases, with 10 bases separating them. Germline lookup yields CDR1 SEHNR and CDR2 FQNEAQ (reference sequence). The CDR3 nucleotides read TGTGCCAGCAGCCTCTCCGGGTACTATGGCTACACCTTC. It translates to CASSLSGYYGYTF.

The genes are TRBV7-9 and TRBJ1-1; D possibly corresponds to TRBD1 (5 bases). V was cut by 5 bases and J by 1 base, with 11 bases left in between. The CDR3 has 14 amino acids. CDR1 is SEHNR, CDR2 FQNEAQ, per germline (reference sequence). This CDR3 reads CASSEGLGNTEAFF. CDR3 nucleotides: TGTGCCAGCAGCGAGGGACTGGGGAACACTGAAGCTTTCTTT.

In this sample, this clone turned up once. The genes are TRBV9 and TRBJ2-7, with TRBD1 identical over 8 bases. The CDR3 contains 16 residues. After removal of 0 bases from V and 2 bases from J, the junction contained 7 bases not matched to a gene. Germline-derived CDR1 and CDR2 are SGDLS and YYNGEE. The CDR3 DNA reads as TGTGCCAGCAGCGTAGAAGAGGGCAGGGGGCCCTACGAGCAGTACTTC. Translation gives CASSVEEGRGPYEQYF. The complete variable domain, with remaining parts taken from reference TRBV9 and TRBJ2-7, reads DSGVTQTPKHLITATGQRVTLRCSPRSGDLSVYWYQQSLDQGLQFLIQYYNGEERAKGNILERFSAQQFPDLHSELNLSSLELGDSALYFCASSVEEGRGPYEQYFGPGTRLTVT.

This chain links TRBV2 with TRBJ2-2, with a weak D call TRBD2 (5 bases). Germline V gene lookup returns CDR1 SNHLY and CDR2 FYNNEI. The ends were cut back, 6 bases at V and 0 bases at J, with 8 bases in the middle. The CDR3 is made up of 14 amino acids. Here the CDR3 DNA reads TGTGCCAGCAGGGAGGTTCCGAACACCGGGGAGCTGTTTTTT. The encoded protein is CASREVPNTGELFF.

The chain uses TRBV4-3 and TRBJ1-2; 7 bases fit TRBD1. CDR1 LGHNA and CDR2 YSLEER come from the germline V gene. The CDR3 has 16 residues. With V trimmed by 3 bases and J by 1 base, 8 bases remained unmatched. CDR3 amino acids: CASSQNPTGNNYGYTF. DNA for the CDR3: TGCGCCAGCAGCCAGAACCCGACAGGGAATAACTATGGCTACACCTTC.

The J gene is TRBJ2-7, the V gene TRBV5-6, with TRBD2 matching 8 bases. J was trimmed by 5 bases and V by 0 bases; bases with no gene match: 10. This CDR3 has 16 residues. The germline V gene encodes CDR1 SGHDT and CDR2 YYEEEE. The CDR3 sequence: CASSLAGSGSKDEQYF. The DNA for the CDR3 is TGTGCCAGCAGCTTGGCCGGGAGCGGGAGTAAAGACGAGCAGTACTTC.